These 9 T cell receptor beta chains share one sample of origin, sequenced in a study of blood T cell repertoires in COVID-19. TCRdb's copy holds only in-frame clones and misses some; the assay was immunoSEQ multiplex PCR. The table includes 90,000 to 150,000 clones, about 86% detected once. The sample was peripheral blood. The source is a woman aged 50 to 65 with active or convalescent COVID-19.

This rearrangement joins TRBV9 to TRBJ2-5, with 7 bases identical to TRBD2. The V gene's germline CDR1 is SGDLS and CDR2 YYNGEE. V trimming: 1 base; J trimming: 5 bases; junction bases outside the gene matches: 5. There are 14 residues in the CDR3. The CDR3 region is CASSVREVEETQYF. CDR3 sequence (DNA): TGTGCCAGCAGCGTACGGGAGGTAGAGGAGACCCAGTACTTC.

The V call is TRBV28, the J call TRBJ2-3, with a possible D match to TRBD2 (5 bases). Germline V gene lookup returns CDR1 MDHEN and CDR2 SYDVKM. Trimming cost V 5 bases and J 6 bases, with 12 bases left between them. The CDR3 spans 13 residues. The CDR3 spells CASSIRTGDTQYF. The CDR3 region has the DNA TGTGCCAGCAGTATTAGGACGGGGGATACGCAGTATTTT.

The chain has TRBV6-2 or TRBV6-3 and TRBJ1-5; 10 bases line up with TRBD1. With V trimmed by 3 bases and J by 4 bases, 6 bases remained unmatched. CDR1 and CDR2 from the germline V gene are MNHEY and SVGEGT. CDR3 length: 16 residues. CDR3 nucleotides: TGTGCCAGCAGTTATTTCGGGACAGGGGTTAATCAGCCCCAGCATTTT. Its translation: CASSYFGTGVNQPQHF.

This clone was found once. V usage is TRBV27 and J usage is TRBJ1-2; a possible D gene is TRBD1 (6 bases). The CDR3 consists of 12 residues. Per the germline V gene, CDR1 is MNHEY and CDR2 is SMNVEV (reference sequence). The V end was cut by 6 bases, the J end by 3 bases, with 8 bases between. CDR3 amino acids: CASRRQDYGYTF. CDR3 in DNA: TGTGCCAGCAGGAGACAGGACTATGGCTACACCTTC.

This chain joins TRBV7-6 and TRBJ2-7; 12 bases align to TRBD1. The CDR3 contains 13 residues. V was pared by 8 bases and J by 4 bases, with 3 bases of the junction left unmatched. Germline V gene lookup returns CDR1 SGHVS and CDR2 FNYEAQ. The CDR3 DNA reads TGTGCCAGCGGGACAGGGGGCTCTTACGAGCAGTACTTC. It specifies CASGTGGSYEQYF.

The V gene is TRBV28, the J gene TRBJ2-5; a weak D match, TRBD2 (6 bases). This CDR3 comprises 11 residues. The germline V gene has CDR1 MDHEN and CDR2 SYDVKM. V lost 8 bases and J 4 bases, leaving 8 bases between the germline ends. The CDR3 reads CASRGGETQYF. The CDR3 region has the DNA TGTGCCAGCCGGGGAGGAGAGACCCAGTACTTC. Based on the CDR3 plus reference TRBV28 and TRBJ2-5, the full variable domain is DVKVTQSSRYLVKRTGEKVFLECVQDMDHENMFWYRQDPGLGLRLIYFSYDVKMKEKGDIPEGYSVSREKKERFSLILESASTNQTSMYLCASRGGETQYFGPGTRLLVL.

This clone is a singleton in its sample. The chain is built from TRBV5-1 and TRBJ1-2; tentatively, D is TRBD1 (5 bases). V dropped 8 bases and J dropped 0 bases, with 14 bases sitting between them. Germline loops: CDR1 SGHRS, CDR2 YFSETQ. The CDR3 extends over 14 amino acids. The CDR3 nucleotides read TGCGCCAGTGACCCCGGGGGGTCTAACTATGGCTACACCTTC. Its protein product is CASDPGGSNYGYTF.

The chain uses TRBV25-1 and TRBJ2-7; TRBD2 matches 9 bases. This CDR3 spans 13 amino acids. Losses at the gene ends were 8 bases for V and 5 bases for J; bases not matched to a gene: 7. In germline, CDR1 is MGHDK, CDR2 SYGVNS. The CDR3 nucleotides read TGTGCCAGCTCCAATAGCGGGAGTAACGAGCAGTACTTC. Residues: CASSNSGSNEQYF.

The genes are TRBV6-2 or TRBV6-3 and TRBJ2-1; 9 nucleotides agree with TRBD1. The germline CDR1 and CDR2 sequences are MNHEY and SVGEGT. V shed 5 bases, J shed 8 bases, and the junction held 16 bases outside the gene matches. CDR3 length equals 17 residues. CDR3 sequence: CASSPSRGDRDFDEQFF. CDR3 bases: TGTGCCAGCAGTCCCTCTCGTGGGGACAGGGACTTCGATGAGCAGTTCTTC.